This T cell receptor beta chain was recovered during a study of T cell responses to AZD1222 COVID-19 vaccine. Study results and caveats: Without day 14 samples, only post-peak T cell repertoires were studied. Only a handful of AZD1222 recipients, more than five in all, had baseline seropositivity.

V lost 2 bases, J lost 2 bases, and 15 bases lay in between. CDR1 is SNHLY, CDR2 FYNNEI, per germline. The CDR3 consists of 16 residues. Comment on this clone: What it recognizes is unknown.

Only in-frame clones appear in the TCRdb table, and some are missing; sequencing was by immunoSEQ multiplex PCR. This sample has 200,000 or so clones, with 94% found just once. Sequencing used peripheral blood, obtained on day 0 of AZD1222 vaccination. The origin of this receptor is an adult in good health. The chain couples TRBV2 to TRBJ1-2, with D possibly being TRBD1 (6 bases). The CDR3 reads CASSEQLPGHNYGYTF. CDR3 in DNA: TGTGCCAGCAGTGAACAACTCCCGGGACACAACTATGGCTACACCTTC.